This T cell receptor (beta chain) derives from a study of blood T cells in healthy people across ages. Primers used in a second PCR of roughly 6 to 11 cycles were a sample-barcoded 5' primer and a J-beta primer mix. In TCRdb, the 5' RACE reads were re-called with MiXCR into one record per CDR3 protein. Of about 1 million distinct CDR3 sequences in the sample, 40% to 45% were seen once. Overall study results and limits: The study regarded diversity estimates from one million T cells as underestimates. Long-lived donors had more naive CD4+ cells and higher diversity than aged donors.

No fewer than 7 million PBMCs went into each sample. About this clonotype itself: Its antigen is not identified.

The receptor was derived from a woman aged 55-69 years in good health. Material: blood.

The CDR3 loop is CASRRNLYNEQFF. Written as DNA, the CDR3 is TGTGCCAGCAGGCGGAACCTCTACAATGAGCAGTTCTTC. This chain joins TRBV28 and TRBJ2-1; the D is unclear. The CDR3 extends over 13 amino acids. V gave up 6 bases and J gave up 3 bases, with 9 bases separating them. Germline values: CDR1 MDHEN, CDR2 SYDVKM.